The present entry profiles one TCR beta chain with its context. The antigen remains unidentified. The source of the sample is a study of response to subunit inactivated influenza vaccine. Study results and caveats: That few new T cells are recruited by each seasonal influenza vaccination was the authors' suggestion.

TCRdb re-analysed the RT-PCR reads in MiXCR, keeping a single row per CDR3 protein. Of about 180,000 distinct CDR3 sequences in the sample, 9.5% to 12% were seen once. Trimming at V came to 4 bases and at J to 2 bases, leaving 6 bases not matched to a gene. The CDR3 spans 15 residues. Germline CDR1 is MNHEY and CDR2 is SVGEGT. The receptor's source is a man aged 45 to 70 who received an inactivated influenza vaccine. The chain recombines TRBV6-2 or TRBV6-3 with TRBJ2-7; TRBD1 matches at 9 bases. The sequencing used CD8+ T cells sorted from PBMCs, collected 23 to 25 months after vaccination. The CDR3 loop is CASSSPGQGAYEQYF. The CDR3 DNA is TGTGCCAGCAGTTCACCGGGACAGGGCGCCTACGAGCAGTACTTC.